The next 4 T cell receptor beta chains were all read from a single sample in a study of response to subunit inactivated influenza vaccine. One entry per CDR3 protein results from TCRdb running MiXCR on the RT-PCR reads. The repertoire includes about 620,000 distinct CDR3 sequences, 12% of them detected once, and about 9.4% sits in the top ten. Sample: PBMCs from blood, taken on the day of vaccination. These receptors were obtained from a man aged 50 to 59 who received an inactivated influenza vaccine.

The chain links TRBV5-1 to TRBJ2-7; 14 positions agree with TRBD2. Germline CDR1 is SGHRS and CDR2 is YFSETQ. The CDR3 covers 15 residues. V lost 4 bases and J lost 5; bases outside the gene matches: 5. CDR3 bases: TGCGCCAGCAGCATCGGACTAGCGGGGGGCCACGAGCAGTACTTC. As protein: CASSIGLAGGHEQYF.

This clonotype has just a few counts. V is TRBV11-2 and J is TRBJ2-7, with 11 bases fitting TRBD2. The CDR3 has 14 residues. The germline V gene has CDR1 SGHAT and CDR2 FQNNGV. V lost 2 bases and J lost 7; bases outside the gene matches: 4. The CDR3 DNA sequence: TGTGCCAGCAGCTTATGGACTAGCGGGCGGGAGCAGTACTTC. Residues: CASSLWTSGREQYF.

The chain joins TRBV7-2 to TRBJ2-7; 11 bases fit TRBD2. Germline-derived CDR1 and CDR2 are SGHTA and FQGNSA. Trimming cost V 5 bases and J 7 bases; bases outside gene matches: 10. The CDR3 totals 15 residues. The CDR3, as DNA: TGTGCCAGCAGCCCAATAGCGGGAGGGCCGAGTGAGCAGTACTTC. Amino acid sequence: CASSPIAGGPSEQYF.

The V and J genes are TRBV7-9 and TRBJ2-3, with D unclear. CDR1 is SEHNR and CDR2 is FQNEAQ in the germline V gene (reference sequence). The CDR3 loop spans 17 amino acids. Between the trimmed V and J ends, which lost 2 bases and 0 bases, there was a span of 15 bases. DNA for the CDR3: TGTGCCAGCAGCTTACCTAAGCAGGTCGAAAGCACAGATACGCAGTATTTT. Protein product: CASSLPKQVESTDTQYF.